In this sample, the clone carrying this T cell receptor (beta chain) is medium-sized. Its antigen is currently unknown. TRB was amplified from around 250-500 ng of blood genomic DNA. The data are from a study of T and B cells in COVID-19 patients. Study-level background: Peripheral blood came from COVID-19 patients with active infection or after recovery. Median age was approximately 33 years in the recovered cohort and around 63 years in the active-infection cohort. Study-wide results and caveats: CD4+, regulatory T cell, CD8+ and sorted SARS-CoV-2-responsive or tetramer+ T cells were not yet sequenced. In COVID-19 patients, T cell receptor beta variable and joining gene use was reportedly strongly skewed.

BIOMED2 TRB-A/B primer pools were used in multiplex TRB PCR. TCRdb redid the calling of the multiplex PCR reads with MiXCR, one entry per CDR3 protein. The table shows 6,500 to 8,500 distinct CDR3 sequences, with roughly 31% occurring only once. The germline V gene has CDR1 LNHDA and CDR2 SQIVND (reference sequence). V was clipped by 3 bases and J by 0 bases; unmatched bases: 7. The CDR3 length is 19 residues. Source material: blood. J is TRBJ2-3 and V is TRBV19, with 15 positions matching TRBD2. The TCR sequence derives from a human donor with active COVID-19. The DNA of the CDR3 is TGTGCCAGTAGTATTAAGTGGACTAGCGGGGGGGCTAGCACAGATACGCAGTATTTT. This gives the protein CASSIKWTSGGASTDTQYF.